What follows are 24 T cell receptor beta chains derived from one specimen sequenced in a study of T cells in Graves' hyperthyroidism and ophthalmopathy. What was amplified from RNA transcripts were TCR beta CDR3 regions. First-round RT-PCR with HTBI primers amplified the TCR CDR3 region. TCRdb used MiXCR to reprocess the multiplex PCR reads, holding one entry per CDR3 protein. The sample records 470,000 or so distinct CDR3 sequences, about 20% being singletons. Specimen: blood. The source of these receptors is a man between 18 and 29 years old with Graves' hyperthyroidism.

This clonotype was seen many times. The rearrangement joins TRBV28 to TRBJ1-5, with D unresolved. V lost 3 bases and J 12 bases, leaving 15 bases between the germline ends. The CDR3 sequence is 13 residues long. Germline CDR1 reads MDHEN; CDR2 reads SYDVKM. The CDR3 loop reads CASSFPSRNLQHF. For the CDR3, the DNA is TGTGCCAGCAGTTTCCCCAGTCGGAATCTCCAGCATTTT.

Note on this clonotype: Since a much larger clone is just one base distant, this may be a read error. V gene TRBV4-1 combines with J gene TRBJ1-2; no clear D. The germline CDR1 and CDR2 sequences are MGHRA and YSYEKL. The CDR3 consists of 12 residues. The CDR3 here is CVSSHESRGYTF. The CDR3 bases are TGCGTCAGCAGCCACGAGAGCCGGGGCTACACCTTC.

This chain connects TRBV6-2 or TRBV6-3 to TRBJ1-1, with 7 nucleotides matching TRBD1. Losses at the gene ends were 5 bases for V and 4 bases for J; bases not matched to a gene: 13. This CDR3 comprises 16 residues. Per germline, CDR1 MNHEY and CDR2 SVGEGT. CDR3 bases: TGTGCCAGCAGTAACCCCAAGAGGGGGCTGGGCACTGAAGCTTTCTTT. Protein: CASSNPKRGLGTEAFF.

This clonotype came up many times. The chain uses TRBV6-1 and TRBJ2-2; D possibly corresponds to TRBD2 (6 bases). V lost 6 bases, J lost 6 bases, and 14 bases lay in between. Germline V CDR1 and CDR2: MNHNS, SASEGT. The CDR3 sequence is 14 residues long. The CDR3 sequence is CASRNRLGSGELFF. DNA of the CDR3: TGTGCCAGCAGGAACCGACTAGGTTCCGGGGAGCTGTTTTTT.

This clonotype was counted many times. This chain joins TRBV29-1 and TRBJ1-2, with no clear D. The CDR3 runs 13 residues. In germline, CDR1 is SQVTM, CDR2 ANQGSEA. V gave up 7 bases and J gave up 2 bases, with 14 bases separating them. The CDR3 DNA is TGCAGCGCCGGAGGGTCAGAGAACTATGGCTACACCTTC. As protein: CSAGGSENYGYTF.

This clonotype was seen repeatedly, ten times or more. The chain combines TRBV12-3 or TRBV12-4 with TRBJ2-7; D is unclear. Trimming removed 8 bases from V and 0 bases from J, with 20 bases in between. The CDR3 runs 16 residues. The CDR3 DNA sequence: TGTGCCAGCGCCCCCCAGGTTTTCGGCAGCTCCTACGAGCAGTACTTC. As protein: CASAPQVFGSSYEQYF.

Many counts were recorded for this clonotype. The CDR3 nucleotides are TGTGCCAGCAGCTTAGGCCCCTCAGGACCGGACTACGAGCAGTACTTC. It translates to CASSLGPSGPDYEQYF. The chain links TRBV11-1 to TRBJ2-7, with no clear D. Looked up from germline, CDR1 is SGHAT and CDR2 is FQDESV (reference sequence). Trimming took off 1 base at V and 3 bases at J, with 16 bases between the two ends. The CDR3 consists of 16 residues. Complete variable domain (other parts from reference TRBV11-1 and TRBJ2-7): EAEVAQSPRYKITEKSQAVAFWCDPISGHATLYWYRQILGQGPELLVQFQDESVVDDSQLPKDRFSAERLKGVDSTLKIQPAELGDSAMYLCASSLGPSGPDYEQYFGPGTRLTVT.

The chain carries TRBV20-1 and TRBJ1-5; a possible D gene is TRBD1 (5 bases). The CDR3 is made up of 14 amino acids. The ends were cut back, 0 bases at V and 7 bases at J, with 13 bases in the middle. CDR1 is DFQATT and CDR2 is SNEGSKA in the germline V gene (reference sequence). CDR3 nucleotide sequence: TGCAGTGCTAGAGATCACAGGAGGAGGCAGCCCCAGCATTTT. Translated: CSARDHRRRQPQHF.

This clonotype showed up many times. This sequence joins TRBV6-1 and TRBJ2-7, with 9 nucleotides matching TRBD2. The trim removed 5 bases at V and 7 bases at J, leaving 15 bases unmatched. This CDR3 contains 16 residues. Germline loops: CDR1 MNHNS, CDR2 SASEGT. The CDR3 is CASSKPLAGARGEQYF. Written as DNA, the CDR3 is TGTGCCAGCAGTAAGCCGTTAGCGGGGGCCAGGGGAGAGCAGTACTTC.

This clonotype was recorded a few times. With a much larger clone just one base away, this may be a read error. The chain employs TRBV28 and TRBJ1-5; no definite D call. The CDR3 runs to 13 residues. Germline loops: CDR1 MDHEN, CDR2 SYDVKM. Trimming removed 7 bases at V and 0 bases at J, with 7 bases between. The CDR3 nucleotides read TGTGCCAGCAATGGCGATAGCAATCAGCCCCAGCATTTT. Protein product: CASNGDSNQPQHF.

In this sample, this clonotype turned up many times. CDR3 region: CASSLDRARQPQHF. The CDR3 DNA reads as TGTGCCAGCAGTTTAGATAGGGCCAGGCAGCCCCAGCATTTT. This chain links TRBV28 with TRBJ1-5; D is undetermined. V was trimmed by 2 bases and J by 7 bases, leaving 12 bases between them. In germline, CDR1 is MDHEN, CDR2 SYDVKM. CDR3 size: 14 residues.

This clonotype was counted at least ten times. The chain recombines TRBV12-3 or TRBV12-4 with TRBJ2-5, with 11 nucleotides matching TRBD2. This CDR3 contains 15 residues. J was trimmed by 2 bases and V by 5 bases; bases with no gene match: 4. The CDR3 region is CASSRSGGGQETQYF. CDR3 nucleotide sequence: TGTGCCAGCAGTCGTAGCGGGGGGGGACAAGAGACCCAGTACTTC.

The rearrangement uses TRBV7-9 and TRBJ1-5, with no clear D. Germline V gene sequence: CDR1 SEHNR, CDR2 FQNEAQ (reference sequence). The V end lost 1 base, the J end lost 10 bases, and 8 bases lay between the germline ends. CDR3 length equals 12 residues. The CDR3 loop is CASSLDLSPQHF. The DNA of the CDR3 is TGTGCCAGCAGCTTAGACTTGTCCCCCCAGCATTTT.

About this clonotype itself: The missing conserved phenylalanine or tryptophan at the end of this CDR3 makes a read error likely. The gene calls are TRBV2 and TRBJ1-1; D unresolved. With 5 bases removed from V and 1 base from J, the gap between germline ends came to 11 bases. The length of the CDR3 is 14 residues. Germline loops: CDR1 SNHLY, CDR2 FYNNEI. DNA for the CDR3: TGTGCCAGCAGTTACGTCCCAGAGAACACTGAAGCTTTCTTG. As protein: CASSYVPENTEAFL.

In regard to this clonotype: A read error is possible here, since a much larger clone lies one base away. The V and J genes are TRBV6-1 and TRBJ1-1, with 8 bases fitting TRBD1. V was clipped by 4 bases and J by 6 bases; unmatched bases: 4. Germline CDR1 and CDR2: MNHNS and SASEGT. This CDR3 comprises 13 residues. The CDR3 bases are TGTGCCAGCAGTGGTATACAGGGGGCTGAAGCTTTCTTT. Amino acid sequence: CASSGIQGAEAFF.

There are many counts of this clonotype. The chain has TRBV12-3 or TRBV12-4 and TRBJ2-2, with a tentative D call TRBD1 (5 bases). This CDR3 comprises 14 residues. V lost 5 bases, J lost 7 bases, and 14 bases lay in between. The CDR3 DNA is TGTGCCAGCAGTACCTCTGACAGTTACGGGGAGCTGTTTTTT. It translates to CASSTSDSYGELFF.

This clonotype was seen at least ten times. The chain is built from TRBV12-3 or TRBV12-4 and TRBJ1-2; 10 bases agree with TRBD1. V lost 3 bases to trimming and J lost 6 bases; unmatched junction nucleotides: 4. There are 14 residues in the CDR3. The CDR3 here is CASSLTGGGDGYTF. CDR3 bases: TGTGCCAGCAGTTTGACAGGGGGCGGCGATGGCTACACCTTC.

This clonotype showed up many times. The rearrangement uses TRBV6-1 and TRBJ2-7; no clear D gene. The CDR3 consists of 13 residues. V dropped 11 bases and J dropped 3 bases, with 17 bases sitting between them. Germline-derived CDR1 and CDR2 are MNHNS and SASEGT. The chain's CDR3 is CAVKRGIGYEQYF. The CDR3 region has the DNA TGTGCCGTCAAGAGAGGTATCGGCTACGAGCAGTACTTC.

A few counts support this clonotype. V usage is TRBV12-3 or TRBV12-4 and J usage is TRBJ1-5; 9 positions match TRBD1. J lost 7 bases, V lost 6 bases, and 7 bases had no gene match. The CDR3 contains 14 residues. The CDR3 DNA reads TGTGCCAGCAGCCTGTCGACAGGGGGGCAGCCCCAGCATTTT. It codes for CASSLSTGGQPQHF.

This clonotype was observed a handful of times. The V gene is TRBV4-1, the J gene TRBJ2-2, with 9 bases aligning to TRBD2. The germline CDR1 and CDR2 sequences are MGHRA and YSYEKL. Unmatched junction bases numbered 6, after V lost 4 bases and J lost 3 bases. This CDR3 has 16 residues. The CDR3 nucleotides are TGCGCCAGCAGCCCTATAGCGGGGGAGTACACCGGGGAGCTGTTTTTT. It translates to CASSPIAGEYTGELFF.

The V and J genes are TRBV2 and TRBJ2-7, with 12 bases lining up with TRBD2. Trimming took 6 bases from V and 2 from J; bases not matched to a gene: 11. Looked up from germline, CDR1 is SNHLY and CDR2 is FYNNEI. This CDR3 is built from 17 residues. CDR3 sequence (DNA): TGTGCCAGCAGCCAAAACCTAGCGGGAGGGCCCGCCTACGAGCAGTACTTC. The encoded protein is CASSQNLAGGPAYEQYF.

The chain employs TRBV29-1 and TRBJ1-1; the match to TRBD1 covers 7 bases. CDR3 size: 14 residues. The trim removed 6 bases at V and 4 bases at J, leaving 11 bases unmatched. Germline CDR1 reads SQVTM; CDR2 reads ANQGSEA. The CDR3 coding sequence is TGCAGCGTCCTATTGAGACAGGGCCCCACTGAAGCTTTCTTT. Amino acid sequence: CSVLLRQGPTEAFF.

This chain joins TRBV6-1 and TRBJ1-2; D is perhaps TRBD1 (5 bases). The V end was cut by 8 bases, the J end by 8 bases, with 21 bases between. The CDR3 loop spans 14 amino acids. Germline CDR1 MNHNS, CDR2 SASEGT. The CDR3 spells CASPSRRAPRGYTF. CDR3 coding DNA: TGTGCCAGCCCCTCCCGCAGGGCACCGCGGGGCTACACCTTC.

This clonotype occurred many times. Written as DNA, the CDR3 is TGTGCCAGCAGCGCAGGGGGGACCTATGGCTACACCTTC. As protein: CASSAGGTYGYTF. This chain connects TRBV25-1 to TRBJ1-2; 7 nucleotides agree with TRBD1. The CDR3 runs to 13 residues. The germline V gene encodes CDR1 MGHDK and CDR2 SYGVNS. The V and J ends lost 6 bases and 4 bases, in that order; junction bases with no gene match: 5.